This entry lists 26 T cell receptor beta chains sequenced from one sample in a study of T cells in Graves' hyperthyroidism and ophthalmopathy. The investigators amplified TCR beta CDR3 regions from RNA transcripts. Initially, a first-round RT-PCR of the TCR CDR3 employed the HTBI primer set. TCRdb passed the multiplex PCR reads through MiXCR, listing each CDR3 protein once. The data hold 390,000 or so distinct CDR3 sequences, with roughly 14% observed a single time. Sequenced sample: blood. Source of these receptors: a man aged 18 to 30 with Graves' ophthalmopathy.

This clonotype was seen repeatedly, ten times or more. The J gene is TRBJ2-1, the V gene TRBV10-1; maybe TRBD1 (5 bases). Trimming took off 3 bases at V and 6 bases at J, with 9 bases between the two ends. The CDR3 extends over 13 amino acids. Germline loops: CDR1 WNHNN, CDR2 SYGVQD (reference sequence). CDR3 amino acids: CASSDRVRNEQFF. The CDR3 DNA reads TGCGCCAGCAGTGACAGGGTTCGCAATGAGCAGTTCTTC.

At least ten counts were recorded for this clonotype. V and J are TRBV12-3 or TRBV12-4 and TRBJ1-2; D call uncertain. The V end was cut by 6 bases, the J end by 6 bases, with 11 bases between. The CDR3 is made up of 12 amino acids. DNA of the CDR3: TGTGCCAGCAGCCCCCGTGGGCATGGCTACACCTTC. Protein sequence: CASSPRGHGYTF.

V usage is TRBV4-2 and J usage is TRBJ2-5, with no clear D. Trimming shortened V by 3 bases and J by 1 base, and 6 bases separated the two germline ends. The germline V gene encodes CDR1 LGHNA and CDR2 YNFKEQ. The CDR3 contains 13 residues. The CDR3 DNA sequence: TGTGCCAGCAGCCAGTCGGTCCAAGAGACCCAGTACTTC. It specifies CASSQSVQETQYF.

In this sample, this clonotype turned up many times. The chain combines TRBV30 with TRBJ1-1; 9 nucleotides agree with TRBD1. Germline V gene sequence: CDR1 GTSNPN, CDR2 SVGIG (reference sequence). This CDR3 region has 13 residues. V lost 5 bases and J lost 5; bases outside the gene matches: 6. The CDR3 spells CAWLRDRETEAFF. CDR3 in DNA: TGTGCCTGGCTCCGGGACAGGGAAACTGAAGCTTTCTTT.

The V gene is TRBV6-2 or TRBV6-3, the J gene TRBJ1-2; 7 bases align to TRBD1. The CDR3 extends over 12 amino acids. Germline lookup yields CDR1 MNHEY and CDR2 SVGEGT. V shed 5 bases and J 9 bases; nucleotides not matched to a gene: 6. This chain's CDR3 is CASSEGGHRYTF. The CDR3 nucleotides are TGTGCCAGCAGTGAAGGGGGCCATCGCTACACCTTC.

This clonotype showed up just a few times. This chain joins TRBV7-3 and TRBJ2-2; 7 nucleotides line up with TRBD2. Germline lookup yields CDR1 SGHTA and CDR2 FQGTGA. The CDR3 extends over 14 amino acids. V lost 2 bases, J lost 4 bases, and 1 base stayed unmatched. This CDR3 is CASSLRGSTGELFF. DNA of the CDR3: TGTGCCAGCAGCTTACGCGGGAGCACCGGGGAGCTGTTTTTT.

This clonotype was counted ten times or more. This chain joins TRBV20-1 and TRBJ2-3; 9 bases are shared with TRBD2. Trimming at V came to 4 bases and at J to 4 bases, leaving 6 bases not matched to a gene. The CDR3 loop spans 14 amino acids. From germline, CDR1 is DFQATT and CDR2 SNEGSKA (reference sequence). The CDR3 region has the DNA TGCAGTGCTACCTCGGCGGGAGGGGCAGATACGCAGTATTTT. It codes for CSATSAGGADTQYF.

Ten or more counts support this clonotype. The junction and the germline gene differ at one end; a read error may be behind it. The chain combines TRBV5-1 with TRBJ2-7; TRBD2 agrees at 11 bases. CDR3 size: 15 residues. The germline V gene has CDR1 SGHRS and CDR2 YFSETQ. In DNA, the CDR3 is TGTGCCAGCTCACTCGGGACTAGCGGTTCCTACGAGCAGTACTTC. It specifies CASSLGTSGSYEQYF.

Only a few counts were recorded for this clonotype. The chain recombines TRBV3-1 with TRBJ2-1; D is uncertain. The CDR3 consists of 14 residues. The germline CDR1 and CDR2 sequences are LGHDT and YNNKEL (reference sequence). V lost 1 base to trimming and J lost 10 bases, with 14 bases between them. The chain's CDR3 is CASSQGWEVGEQFF. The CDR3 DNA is TGTGCCAGCAGCCAAGGGTGGGAAGTCGGAGAGCAGTTCTTC.

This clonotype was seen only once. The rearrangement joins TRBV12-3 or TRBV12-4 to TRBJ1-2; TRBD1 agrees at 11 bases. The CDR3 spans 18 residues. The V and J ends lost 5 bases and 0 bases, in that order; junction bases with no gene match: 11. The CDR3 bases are TGTGCCAGCAGTAATTCCGGGACAGGGGGGGGCCCTAACTATGGCTACACCTTC. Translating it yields CASSNSGTGGGPNYGYTF.

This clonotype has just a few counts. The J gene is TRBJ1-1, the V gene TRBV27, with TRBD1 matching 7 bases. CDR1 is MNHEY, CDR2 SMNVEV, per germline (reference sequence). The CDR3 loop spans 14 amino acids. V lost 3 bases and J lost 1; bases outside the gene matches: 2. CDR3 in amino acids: CASSLDRKNTEAFF. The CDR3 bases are TGTGCCAGCAGTTTGGACAGGAAGAACACTGAAGCTTTCTTT.

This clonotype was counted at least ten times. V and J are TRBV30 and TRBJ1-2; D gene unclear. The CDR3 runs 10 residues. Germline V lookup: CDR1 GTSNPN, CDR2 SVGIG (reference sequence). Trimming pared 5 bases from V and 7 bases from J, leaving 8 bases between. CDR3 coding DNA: TGTGCCTGGGGCATAGGTGGCTACACCTTC. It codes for CAWGIGGYTF.

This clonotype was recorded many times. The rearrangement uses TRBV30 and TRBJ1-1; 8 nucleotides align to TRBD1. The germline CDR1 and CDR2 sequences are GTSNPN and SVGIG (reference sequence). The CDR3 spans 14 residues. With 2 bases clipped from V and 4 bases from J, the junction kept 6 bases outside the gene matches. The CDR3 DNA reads TGTGCCTGGAGTACATACAGGGGGAGCACTGAAGCTTTCTTT. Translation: CAWSTYRGSTEAFF.

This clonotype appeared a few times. The chain's CDR3 is CASTTTTGIGELFF. In nucleotides, the CDR3 is TGTGCCAGCACAACCACTACAGGGATCGGGGAGCTGTTTTTT. The chain joins TRBV25-1 to TRBJ2-2; D might be TRBD1 (6 bases). The germline V and J ends were trimmed by 7 bases and 7 bases, with 16 bases remaining between them. CDR3 length: 14 residues. Germline CDR1 reads MGHDK; CDR2 reads SYGVNS.

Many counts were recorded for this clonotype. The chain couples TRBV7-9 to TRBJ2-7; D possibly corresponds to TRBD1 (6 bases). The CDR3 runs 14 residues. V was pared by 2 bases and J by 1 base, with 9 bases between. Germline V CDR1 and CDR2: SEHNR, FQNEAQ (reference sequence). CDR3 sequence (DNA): TGTGCCAGCAGCTTAAGCAGGGGATCCTACGAGCAGTACTTC. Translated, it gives CASSLSRGSYEQYF.

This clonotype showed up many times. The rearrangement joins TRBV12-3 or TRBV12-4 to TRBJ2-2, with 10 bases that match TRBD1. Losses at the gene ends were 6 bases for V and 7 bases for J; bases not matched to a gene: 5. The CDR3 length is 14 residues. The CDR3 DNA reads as TGTGCCAGCAGGAGACAGGGGGCCGGCGGGGAGCTGTTTTTT. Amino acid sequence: CASRRQGAGGELFF.

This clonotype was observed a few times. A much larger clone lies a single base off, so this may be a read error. CDR3 in amino acids: CASSGLAADAQYF. The DNA of the CDR3 is TGTGCCAGCAGTGGACTAGCCGCAGATGCGCAGTATTTT. The V and J genes are TRBV12-3 or TRBV12-4 and TRBJ2-3; 8 bases are shared with TRBD2. The CDR3 spans 13 residues.

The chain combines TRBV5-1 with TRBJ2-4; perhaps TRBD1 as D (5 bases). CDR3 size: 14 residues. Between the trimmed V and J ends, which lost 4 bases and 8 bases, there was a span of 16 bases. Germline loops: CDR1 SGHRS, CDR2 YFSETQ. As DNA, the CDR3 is TGCGCCAGCAGCCCCTACTCAGGGTCATACATTCAGTACTTC. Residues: CASSPYSGSYIQYF.

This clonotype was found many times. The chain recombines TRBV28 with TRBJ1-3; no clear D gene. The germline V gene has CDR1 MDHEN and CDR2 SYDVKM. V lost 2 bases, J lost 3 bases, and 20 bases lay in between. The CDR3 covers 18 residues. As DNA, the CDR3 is TGTGCCAGCAGTTTACGCCCGAAGGGCCCGATTTTTGGAAACACCATATATTTT. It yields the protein CASSLRPKGPIFGNTIYF.

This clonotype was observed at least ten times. The DNA for the CDR3 is TGTGCCAGCAGCTTAGCGGCCGGGGCCGGCTACGAGCAGTACTTC. Its translation: CASSLAAGAGYEQYF. This rearrangement joins TRBV7-9 to TRBJ2-7; either TRBD1 or TRBD2 may supply D (5 bases each). V lost 0 bases and J 3 bases, leaving 12 bases between the germline ends. The germline CDR1 and CDR2 sequences are SEHNR and FQNEAQ (reference sequence). This CDR3 contains 15 residues.

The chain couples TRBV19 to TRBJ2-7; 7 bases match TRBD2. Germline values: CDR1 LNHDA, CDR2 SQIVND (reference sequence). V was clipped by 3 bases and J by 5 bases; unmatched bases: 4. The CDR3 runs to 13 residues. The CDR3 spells CASSIASGDEQYF. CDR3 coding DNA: TGTGCCAGTAGTATTGCTAGCGGCGACGAGCAGTACTTC.

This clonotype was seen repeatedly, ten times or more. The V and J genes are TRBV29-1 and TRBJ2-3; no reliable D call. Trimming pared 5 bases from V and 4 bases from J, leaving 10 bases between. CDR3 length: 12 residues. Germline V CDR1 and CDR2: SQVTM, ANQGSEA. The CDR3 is CSVLGSADTQYF. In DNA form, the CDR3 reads TGCAGCGTTTTGGGGTCGGCAGATACGCAGTATTTT.

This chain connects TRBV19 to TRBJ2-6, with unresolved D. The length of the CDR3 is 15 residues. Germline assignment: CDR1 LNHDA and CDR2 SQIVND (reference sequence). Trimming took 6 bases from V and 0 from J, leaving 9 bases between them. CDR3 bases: TGTGCCAGTAGGCGGCCGAGCTCTGGGGCCAACGTCCTGACTTTC. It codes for CASRRPSSGANVLTF.

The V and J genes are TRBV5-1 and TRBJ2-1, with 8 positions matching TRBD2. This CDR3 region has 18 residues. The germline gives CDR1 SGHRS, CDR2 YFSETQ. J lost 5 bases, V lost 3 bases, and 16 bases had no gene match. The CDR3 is CASSSGLAGGEDDNEQFF. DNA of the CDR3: TGCGCCAGCAGCTCCGGACTAGCAGGAGGGGAGGACGACAATGAGCAGTTCTTC.

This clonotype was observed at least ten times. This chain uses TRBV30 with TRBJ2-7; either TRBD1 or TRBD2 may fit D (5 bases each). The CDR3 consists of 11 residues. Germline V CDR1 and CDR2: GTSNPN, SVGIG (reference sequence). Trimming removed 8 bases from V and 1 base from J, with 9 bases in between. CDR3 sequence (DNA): TGTGCCGGGACGGAGTCCTACGAGCAGTACTTC. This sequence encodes CAGTESYEQYF.

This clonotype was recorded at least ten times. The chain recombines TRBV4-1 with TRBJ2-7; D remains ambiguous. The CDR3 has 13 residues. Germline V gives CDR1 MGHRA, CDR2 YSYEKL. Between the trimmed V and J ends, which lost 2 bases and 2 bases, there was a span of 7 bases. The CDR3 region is CASSQRETYEQYF. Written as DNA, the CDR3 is TGCGCCAGCAGCCAAAGGGAAACCTACGAGCAGTACTTC.